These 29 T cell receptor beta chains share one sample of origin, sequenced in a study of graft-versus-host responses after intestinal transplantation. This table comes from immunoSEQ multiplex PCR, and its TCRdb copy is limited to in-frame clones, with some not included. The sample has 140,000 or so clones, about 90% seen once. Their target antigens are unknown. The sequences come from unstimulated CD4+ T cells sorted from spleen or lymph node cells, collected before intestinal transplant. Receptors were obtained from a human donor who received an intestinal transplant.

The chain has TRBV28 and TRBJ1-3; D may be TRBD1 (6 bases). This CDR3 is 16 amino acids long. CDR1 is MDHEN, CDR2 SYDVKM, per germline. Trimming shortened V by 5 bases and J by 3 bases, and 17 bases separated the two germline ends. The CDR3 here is CASSQPQGLGGNTIYF. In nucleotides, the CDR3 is TGTGCCAGCAGTCAACCACAGGGTTTGGGTGGAAACACCATATATTTT. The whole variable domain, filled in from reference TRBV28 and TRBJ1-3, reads DVKVTQSSRYLVKRTGEKVFLECVQDMDHENMFWYRQDPGLGLRLIYFSYDVKMKEKGDIPEGYSVSREKKERFSLILESASTNQTSMYLCASSQPQGLGGNTIYFGEGSWLTVV.

CDR3 sequence reads: CASSPLGARVSGELFF. The CDR3 DNA sequence: TGTGCCAGCAGCCCTCTGGGGGCGAGGGTCAGCGGGGAGCTGTTTTTT. The gene calls are TRBV7-2 and TRBJ2-2; perhaps TRBD1 as D (6 bases). V lost 5 bases and J 7 bases, leaving 20 bases between the germline ends. The CDR3 consists of 16 residues. Germline CDR1 and CDR2: SGHTA and FQGNSA. The full variable domain, completed using reference TRBV7-2 and TRBJ2-2, is GAGVSQSPSNKVTEKGKDVELRCDPISGHTALYWYRQSLGQGLEFLIYFQGNSAPDKSGLPSDRFSAERTGGSVSTLTIQRTQQEDSAVYLCASSPLGARVSGELFFGEGSRLTVL.

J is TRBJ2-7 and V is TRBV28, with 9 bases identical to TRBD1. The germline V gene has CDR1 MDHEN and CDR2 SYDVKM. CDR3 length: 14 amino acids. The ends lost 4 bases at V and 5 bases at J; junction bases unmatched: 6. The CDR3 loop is CASSSPGQGDEQYF. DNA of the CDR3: TGTGCCAGCAGTTCCCCGGGACAGGGCGACGAGCAGTACTTC. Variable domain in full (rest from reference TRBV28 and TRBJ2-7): DVKVTQSSRYLVKRTGEKVFLECVQDMDHENMFWYRQDPGLGLRLIYFSYDVKMKEKGDIPEGYSVSREKKERFSLILESASTNQTSMYLCASSSPGQGDEQYFGPGTRLTVT.

In nucleotides, the CDR3 is TGTGCCAGCAGCATCTCTGGAAACACCATATATTTT. Translated: CASSISGNTIYF. The V and J genes are TRBV7-9 and TRBJ1-3; no firm D call. The length of the CDR3 is 12 residues. Germline assignment: CDR1 SEHNR and CDR2 FQNEAQ (reference sequence). V was shortened by 5 bases and J by 0 bases, with 2 bases between the two germline ends.

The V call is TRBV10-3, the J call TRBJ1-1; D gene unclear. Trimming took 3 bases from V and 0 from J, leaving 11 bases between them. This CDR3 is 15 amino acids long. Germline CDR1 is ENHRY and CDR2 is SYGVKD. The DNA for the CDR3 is TGTGCCATCAGTGATTCGGGAGTCGTGAACACTGAAGCTTTCTTT. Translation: CAISDSGVVNTEAFF.

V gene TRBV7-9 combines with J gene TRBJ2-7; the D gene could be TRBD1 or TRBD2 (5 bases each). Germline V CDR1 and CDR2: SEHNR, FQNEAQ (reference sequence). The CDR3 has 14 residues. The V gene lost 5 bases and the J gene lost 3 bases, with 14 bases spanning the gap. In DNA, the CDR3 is TGTGCCAGCAGCCACCGGGACGGTATCTACGAGCAGTACTTC. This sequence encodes CASSHRDGIYEQYF.

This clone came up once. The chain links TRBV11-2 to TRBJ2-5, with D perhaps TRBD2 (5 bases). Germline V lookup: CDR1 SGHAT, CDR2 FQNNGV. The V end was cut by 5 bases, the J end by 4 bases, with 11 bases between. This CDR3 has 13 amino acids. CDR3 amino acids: CASSRGLLETQYF. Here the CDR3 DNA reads TGTGCCAGCAGCCGAGGGCTCCTAGAGACCCAGTACTTC.

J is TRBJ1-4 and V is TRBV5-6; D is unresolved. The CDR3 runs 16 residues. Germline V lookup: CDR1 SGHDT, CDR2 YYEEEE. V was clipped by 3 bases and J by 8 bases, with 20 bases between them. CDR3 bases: TGTGCCAGCAGCTCCCTGGGAGAGGGAGGACGGGAAAAACTGTTTTTT. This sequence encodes CASSSLGEGGREKLFF.

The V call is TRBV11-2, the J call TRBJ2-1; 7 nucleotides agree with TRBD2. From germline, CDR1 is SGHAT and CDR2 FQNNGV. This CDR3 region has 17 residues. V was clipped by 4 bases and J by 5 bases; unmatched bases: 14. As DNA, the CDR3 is TGTGCCAGCAGCTCTAGACCGATCGGGAGGTCCCACAATGAGCAGTTCTTC. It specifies CASSSRPIGRSHNEQFF.

The CDR3 spells CASSSGLPHIYEQYF. CDR3 DNA: TGTGCCAGCAGTTCCGGACTCCCGCATATATACGAGCAGTACTTC. The rearrangement joins TRBV6-8 to TRBJ2-7; tentatively, D is TRBD2 (5 bases). The CDR3 has 15 residues. Trimming took off 4 bases at V and 4 bases at J, with 17 bases between the two ends. The germline CDR1 and CDR2 sequences are MNHGY and SAAAGT.

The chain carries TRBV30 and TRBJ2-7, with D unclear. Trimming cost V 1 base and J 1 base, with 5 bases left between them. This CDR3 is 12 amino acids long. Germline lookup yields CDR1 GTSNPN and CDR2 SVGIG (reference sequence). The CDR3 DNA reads TGTGCCTGGAGTGGTCGATCCTACGAGCAGTACTTC. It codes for CAWSGRSYEQYF.

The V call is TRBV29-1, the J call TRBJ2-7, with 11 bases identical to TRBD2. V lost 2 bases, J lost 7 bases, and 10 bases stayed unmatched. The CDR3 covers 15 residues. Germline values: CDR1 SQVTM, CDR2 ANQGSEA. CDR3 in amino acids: CSVETGLAAPREQYF. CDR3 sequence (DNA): TGCAGCGTTGAAACGGGACTAGCGGCCCCTAGGGAGCAGTACTTC.

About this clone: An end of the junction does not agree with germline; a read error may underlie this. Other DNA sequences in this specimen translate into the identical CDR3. The DNA for the CDR3 is TGTGCCAGCAGCTTAAATTCGGGACCCACCCACAACGAGCAGTTCTTC. This sequence encodes CASSLNSGPTHNEQFF. V is TRBV7-3 and J is TRBJ2-1; D is possibly TRBD1 or TRBD2 (5 bases each). The CDR3 sequence is 16 residues long. From germline, CDR1 is SGHTA and CDR2 FQGTGA.

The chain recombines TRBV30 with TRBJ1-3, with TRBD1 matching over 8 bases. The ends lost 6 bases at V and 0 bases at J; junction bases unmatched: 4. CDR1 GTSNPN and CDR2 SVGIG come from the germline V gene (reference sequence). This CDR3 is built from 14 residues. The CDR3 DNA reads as TGTGCCTGTCCAACAGGGGGCTCTGGAAACACCATATATTTT. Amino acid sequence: CACPTGGSGNTIYF.

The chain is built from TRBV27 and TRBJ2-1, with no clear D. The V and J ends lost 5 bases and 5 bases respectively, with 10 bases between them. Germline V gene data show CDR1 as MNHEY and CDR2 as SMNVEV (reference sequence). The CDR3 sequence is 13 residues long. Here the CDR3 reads CASSRTFDNEQFF. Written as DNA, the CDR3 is TGTGCCAGCAGTCGTACTTTTGACAATGAGCAGTTCTTC.

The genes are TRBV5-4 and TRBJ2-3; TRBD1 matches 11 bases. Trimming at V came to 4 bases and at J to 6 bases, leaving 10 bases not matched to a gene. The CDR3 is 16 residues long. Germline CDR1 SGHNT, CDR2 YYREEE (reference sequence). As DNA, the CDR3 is TGTGCCAGCAGCCACGGTAGGACAGGGGGCAAGGATACGCAGTATTTT. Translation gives CASSHGRTGGKDTQYF.

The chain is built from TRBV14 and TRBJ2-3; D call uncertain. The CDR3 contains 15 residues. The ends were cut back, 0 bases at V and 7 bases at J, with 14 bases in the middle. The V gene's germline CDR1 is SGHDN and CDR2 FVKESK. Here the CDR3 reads CASSQDQPGRYTQYF. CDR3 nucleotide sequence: TGTGCCAGCAGCCAAGATCAACCCGGACGGTATACGCAGTATTTT.

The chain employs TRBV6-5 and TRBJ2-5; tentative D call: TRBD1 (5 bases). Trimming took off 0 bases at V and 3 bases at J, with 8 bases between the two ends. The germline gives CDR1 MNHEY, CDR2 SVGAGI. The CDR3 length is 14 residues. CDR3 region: CASSYSGREETQYF. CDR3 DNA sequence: TGTGCCAGCAGTTACTCAGGCAGGGAAGAGACCCAGTACTTC.

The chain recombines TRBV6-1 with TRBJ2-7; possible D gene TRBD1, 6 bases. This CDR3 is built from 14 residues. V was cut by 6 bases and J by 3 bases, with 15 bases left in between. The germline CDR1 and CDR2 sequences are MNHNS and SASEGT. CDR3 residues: CASRTGSRVYEQYF. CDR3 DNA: TGTGCCAGCAGAACAGGGTCGAGAGTCTACGAGCAGTACTTC.

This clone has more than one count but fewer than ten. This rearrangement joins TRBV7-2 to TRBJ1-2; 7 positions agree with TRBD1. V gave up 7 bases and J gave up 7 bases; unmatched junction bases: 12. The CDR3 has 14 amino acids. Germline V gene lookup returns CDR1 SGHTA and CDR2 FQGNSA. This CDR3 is CASTLSGGASGYTF. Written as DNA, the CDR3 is TGTGCCAGCACCCTTTCAGGGGGGGCCAGTGGCTACACCTTC.

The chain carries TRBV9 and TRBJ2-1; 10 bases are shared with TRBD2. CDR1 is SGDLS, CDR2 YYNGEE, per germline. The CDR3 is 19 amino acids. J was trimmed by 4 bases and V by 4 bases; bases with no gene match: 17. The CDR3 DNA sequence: TGTGCCAGCAGCCCCCGGTTTAGCGGGAGGATTCCCCCTTACAATGAGCAGTTCTTC. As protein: CASSPRFSGRIPPYNEQFF.

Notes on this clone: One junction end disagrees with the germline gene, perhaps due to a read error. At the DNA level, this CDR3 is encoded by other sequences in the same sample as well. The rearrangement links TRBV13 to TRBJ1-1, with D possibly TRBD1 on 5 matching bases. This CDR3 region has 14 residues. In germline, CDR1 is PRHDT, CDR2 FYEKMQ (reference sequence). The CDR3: CASSSWGIQIEAFF. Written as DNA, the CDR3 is TGCGCCAGCAGCTCCTGGGGCATTCAAATTGAAGCTTTCTTT.

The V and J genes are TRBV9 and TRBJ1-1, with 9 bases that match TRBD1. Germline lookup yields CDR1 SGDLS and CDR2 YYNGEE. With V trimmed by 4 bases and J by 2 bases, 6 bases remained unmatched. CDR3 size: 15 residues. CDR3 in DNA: TGTGCCAGCAGCCCCCGGGACAGGGATAACACTGAAGCTTTCTTT. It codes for CASSPRDRDNTEAFF.

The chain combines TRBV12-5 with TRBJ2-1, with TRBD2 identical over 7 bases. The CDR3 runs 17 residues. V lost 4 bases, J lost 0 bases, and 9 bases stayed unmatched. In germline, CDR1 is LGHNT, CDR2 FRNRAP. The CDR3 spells CASGSHQGGSSYNEQFF. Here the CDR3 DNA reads TGTGCTAGTGGTTCCCACCAAGGCGGGAGCTCCTACAATGAGCAGTTCTTC. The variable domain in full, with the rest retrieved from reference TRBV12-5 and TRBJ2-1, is DARVTQTPRHKVTEMGQEVTMRCQPILGHNTVFWYRQTMMQGLELLAYFRNRAPLDDSGMPKDRFSAEMPDATLATLKIQPSEPRDSAVYFCASGSHQGGSSYNEQFFGPGTRLTVL.

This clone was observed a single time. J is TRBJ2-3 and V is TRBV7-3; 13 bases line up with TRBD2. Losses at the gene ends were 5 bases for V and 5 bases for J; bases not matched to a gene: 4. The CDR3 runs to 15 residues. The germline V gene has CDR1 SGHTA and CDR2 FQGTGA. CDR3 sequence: CASSGLAGARDTQYF. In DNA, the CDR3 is TGTGCCAGCAGCGGACTAGCGGGAGCAAGAGATACGCAGTATTTT.

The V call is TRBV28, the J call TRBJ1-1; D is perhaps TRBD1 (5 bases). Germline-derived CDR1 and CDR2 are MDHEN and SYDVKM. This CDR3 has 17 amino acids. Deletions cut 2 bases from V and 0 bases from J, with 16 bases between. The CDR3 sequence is CASSLPAAGRLNTEAFF. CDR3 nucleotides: TGTGCCAGCAGTTTACCCGCGGCAGGGCGACTGAACACTGAAGCTTTCTTT.

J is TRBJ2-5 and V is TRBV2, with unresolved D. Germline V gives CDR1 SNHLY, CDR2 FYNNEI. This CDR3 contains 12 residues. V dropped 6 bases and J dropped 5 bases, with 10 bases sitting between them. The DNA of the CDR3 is TGTGCCAGCAGCCTTGGCGCGGAGACCCAGTACTTC. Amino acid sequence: CASSLGAETQYF. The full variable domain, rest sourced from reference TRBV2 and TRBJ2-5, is EPEVTQTPSHQVTQMGQEVILRCVPISNHLYFYWYRQILGQKVEFLVSFYNNEISEKSEIFDDQFSVERPDGSNFTLKIRSTKLEDSAMYFCASSLGAETQYFGPGTRLLVL.

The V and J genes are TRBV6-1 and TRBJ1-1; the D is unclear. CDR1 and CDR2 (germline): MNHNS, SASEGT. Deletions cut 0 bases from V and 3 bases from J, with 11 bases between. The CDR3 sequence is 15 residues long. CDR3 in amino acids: CASSEALGIHTEAFF. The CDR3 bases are TGTGCCAGCAGTGAAGCCCTCGGTATACACACTGAAGCTTTCTTT.

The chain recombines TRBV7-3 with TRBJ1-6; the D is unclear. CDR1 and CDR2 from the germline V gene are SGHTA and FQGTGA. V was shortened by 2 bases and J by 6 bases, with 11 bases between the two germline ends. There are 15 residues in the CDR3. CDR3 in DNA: TGTGCCAGCAGCTTAGGTCTACGGGGTAATTCACCCCTCCACTTT. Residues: CASSLGLRGNSPLHF.